One sample yielded the 2 T cell receptor beta chains listed below, sequenced in a study of T cell changes during pregnancy in multiple sclerosis. Only in-frame clones appear in the TCRdb table, and some are missing; sequencing was by immunoSEQ multiplex PCR. Of 89,000 or so clones in the sample, about nine tenths were seen once. The sequenced sample was PBMCs, obtained in the first trimester of pregnancy. The receptors derive from a female donor in good health, serving as a control in a pregnancy study. Some clones in this sample may be carry-over from other donors' samples.

This chain joins TRBV10-2 and TRBJ2-7; the D gene is possibly TRBD2 (6 bases). V was trimmed by 0 bases and J by 5 bases, leaving 14 bases between them. Germline loops: CDR1 WSHSY, CDR2 SAAADI. The CDR3 loop spans 15 amino acids. CDR3 protein: CASSESGGHLNEQYF. In DNA form, the CDR3 reads TGCGCCAGCAGTGAGTCGGGAGGACATCTCAACGAGCAGTACTTC.

The chain couples TRBV9 to TRBJ2-1; 9 bases line up with TRBD2. V lost 10 bases, J lost 5 bases, and 7 bases stayed unmatched. The CDR3 length is 13 residues. CDR1 and CDR2 from the germline V gene are SGDLS and YYNGEE. The CDR3, as DNA: TGTGCCTCAGGGCGGGAGGGGAACAATGAGCAGTTCTTC. Translating gives CASGREGNNEQFF.